This TCR beta chain was identified in a study of T cells in Graves' hyperthyroidism and ophthalmopathy (dated by TCRdb to the late 2010s). A note on the overall study: Peripheral blood samples were taken at the time of initial diagnosis, prior to any treatment. Following sampling, methimazole starting at 30 mg daily was given to hyperthyroidism patients, and high-dose intravenous methylprednisolone was given to ophthalmopathy patients. Prospective prediction of ophthalmopathy was tested in an independent validation cohort consisting of roughly 19 hyperthyroidism patients and around 16 patients who later progressed to ophthalmopathy. The 75 to 100 discovery patients were divided at random into training and test sets in a 7:3 ratio. TCR Vbeta CDR3 sequencing of 135 peripheral blood samples (fewer than 45 ophthalmopathy, some 75 hyperthyroidism and roughly 17 progressor patients) is reported in the paper. A discovery cohort of about a hundred patients, roughly 43 with Graves' ophthalmopathy and over 55 with stable Graves' hyperthyroidism, was used to find distinguishing TCR V-J signatures. Thyroid tissue and blood T-cell repertoires from over 5 Graves' hyperthyroidism patients were also compared in the study. Beyond this particular receptor, the publication reports: Most expanded thyroid clonotypes (frequency above 0.001) were also detected in blood, a finding suggesting that blood repertoires may reflect thyroid immune responses. No statistical method was used to set the sample size in advance, and investigators knew the group allocation. In cross-validation, a model built on a 13 V-J signature told ophthalmopathy apart from stable hyperthyroidism with under 90% sensitivity and around 83% specificity, and in testing the same model reached 80%/75%. In validation, the model predicted progression to ophthalmopathy a median of around six months before onset, with approximately 68% sensitivity and almost 75% specificity.

The CDR3 runs 13 amino acids, cysteine and phenylalanine included. Just CDR3 DNA is preserved here, 39 bases in frame from base 1. The CDR1 and CDR2 encoded by the germline V gene are SGHTA and FQGNSA. V is clipped by 1 base and J by 10 bases, and the sequence between their germline boundaries is 11 bases long. A patient counted as having stable Graves' hyperthyroidism if no progression to ophthalmopathy occurred over 18 months of follow-up. Hyperthyroidism patients were aged 18 to 65 years and newly diagnosed, with disease duration of less than 2 months. Exclusion was applied to patients with uncontrolled infections, other autoimmune diseases, pregnancy or lactation. Diagnoses were based on clinical symptoms, serum thyroxine and TRAb, thyroid ultrasound and orbital computed tomography. Ficoll-Paque density gradient centrifugation was used to isolate PBMCs from around 10 ml of fresh peripheral blood. Total RNA was extracted with Trizol reagent, and quality was checked on an Agilent 2100 Bioanalyzer.

The sample holds many counts of this clonotype. Its antigen remains unidentified. Per-base quality was not reported, and no clone a single base away is much larger than it. Amplification of TCR beta CDR3 regions was carried out from RNA transcripts. The TCR CDR3 was subjected to a first round of RT-PCR using the HTBI primer set and the Qiagen OneStep RT-PCR kit. The libraries were constructed in a second round of multiplex PCR and then size-selected and purified. The libraries were sequenced on an Illumina HiSeq2000 using paired-end 100 bp reads. On the authors' methods: SOAPnuke was used to process the raw data, throwing out any read that contained adapters or uncalled bases, had a mean Phred below 15, or lacked an exact constant-primer or identifier match. COPE v1.2.5 was used to merge high-quality paired reads, and clonotypes were defined as unique nucleotide sequences. MiTCR v1.1 was used to align the clonotypes against IMGT TRBV, TRBD and TRBJ reference segments. Analysis was restricted to V-J combinations with a frequency above 0.0001, which covered over 98% of repertoires. A TCS score was defined as the ratio between F50 (clonal expansion) and ExV (chaos), using BLOSUM62-based TCRdist between CDR3 peptides within each V-J. Welch's t-statistics and random forest reduced 500 to 650 V-J features to some 14, which were used in a naive Bayes classifier (R e1071). Clones were called with MiXCR by TCRdb after fastp trimmed the public reads at Q25, and only in-frame beta chains were retained. Every distinct CDR3 protein forms one entry, paired with its most common genes and DNA. In this record, the V and J calls reflect TCRdb's handling and not the investigators' own analysis. This sample has fewer than 350,000 distinct CDR3 sequences in its table, and 12% to 15% of those were observed once. The ten largest clonotypes hold around 8% of the sample.

The rearranged segments are TRBV7-2 and TRBJ2-1; the D call is tentative, TRBD1 or TRBD2, as each matches 6 bases. Sequencing used blood. The receptor was derived from a woman between 35 and 50 years old with Graves' hyperthyroidism. The nucleotide sequence reads TGTGCCAGCAGCTTAGTGGGGGGCGTCGAGCAGTTCTTC. Translation gives CASSLVGGVEQFF.